This T cell receptor (beta chain) comes out of a study of blood T cell repertoires in COVID-19. Whole-study context: From the United States, Italy and Spain came samples of acute and convalescent COVID-19.

Per the study methods: Amplification with reference gene primers provided the estimates of nucleated cell counts. Produced via immunoSEQ multiplex PCR; TCRdb's table is partial and in-frame only. That table supplies the V and J calls and clone size; D and trimming were determined from the DNA. This table has tens of thousands of clones, roughly four fifths appearing once. The germline CDR1 and CDR2 sequences are SGHAT and FQDESV (reference sequence). The length of the CDR3 is 15 residues. J gave up 5 bases and V 5 bases, and 11 bases lay outside the gene matches. The sequenced sample was peripheral blood. The source is a man between 65 and 85 years old with acute or convalescent COVID-19. J is TRBJ2-5 and V is TRBV11-1, with TRBD1 matching over 7 bases. CDR3 nucleotide sequence: TGTGCCAGCAGCCCCCGGACAGGATCGAGGGAGACCCAGTACTTC. Protein: CASSPRTGSRETQYF.